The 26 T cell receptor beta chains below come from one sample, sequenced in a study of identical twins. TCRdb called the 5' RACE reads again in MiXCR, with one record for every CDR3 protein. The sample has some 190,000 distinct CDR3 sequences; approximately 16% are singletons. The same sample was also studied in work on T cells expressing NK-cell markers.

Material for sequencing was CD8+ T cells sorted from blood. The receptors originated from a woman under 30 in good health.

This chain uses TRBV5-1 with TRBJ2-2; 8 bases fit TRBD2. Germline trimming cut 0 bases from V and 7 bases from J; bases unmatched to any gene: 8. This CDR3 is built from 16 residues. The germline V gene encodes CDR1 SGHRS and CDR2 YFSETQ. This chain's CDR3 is CASSLASGGTDGELFF. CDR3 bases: TGCGCCAGCAGCTTGGCGAGCGGGGGAACCGACGGGGAGCTGTTTTTT.

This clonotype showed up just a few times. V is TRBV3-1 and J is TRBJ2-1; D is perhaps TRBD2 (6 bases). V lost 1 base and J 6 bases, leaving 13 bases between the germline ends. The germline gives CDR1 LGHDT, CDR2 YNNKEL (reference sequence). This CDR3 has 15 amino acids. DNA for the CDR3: TGTGCCAGCAGCCAAGCGGAGGTCGGGAGCAATGAGCAGTTCTTC. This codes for CASSQAEVGSNEQFF.

CDR3 protein: CASSPLWNTEAFF. The DNA for the CDR3 is TGTGCCAGCAGTCCCTTATGGAACACTGAAGCTTTCTTT. The V gene is TRBV27, the J gene TRBJ1-1; no reliable D call. The CDR3 has 13 residues. Germline loops: CDR1 MNHEY, CDR2 SMNVEV (reference sequence). V was clipped by 5 bases and J by 1 base, with 8 bases between them.

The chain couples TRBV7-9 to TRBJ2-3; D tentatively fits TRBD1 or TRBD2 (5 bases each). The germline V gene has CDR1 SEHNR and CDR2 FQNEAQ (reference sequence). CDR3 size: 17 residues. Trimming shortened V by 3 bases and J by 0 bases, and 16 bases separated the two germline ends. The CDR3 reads CASSFLKGRRSTDTQYF. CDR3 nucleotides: TGTGCCAGCAGCTTCCTCAAGGGACGGCGGAGCACAGATACGCAGTATTTT.

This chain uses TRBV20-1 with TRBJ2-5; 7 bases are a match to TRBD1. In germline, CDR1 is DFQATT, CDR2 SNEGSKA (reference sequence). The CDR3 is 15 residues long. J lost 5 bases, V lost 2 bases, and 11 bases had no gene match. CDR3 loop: CSARPEQGQWETQYF. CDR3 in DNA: TGCAGTGCTAGACCCGAGCAGGGACAGTGGGAGACCCAGTACTTC.

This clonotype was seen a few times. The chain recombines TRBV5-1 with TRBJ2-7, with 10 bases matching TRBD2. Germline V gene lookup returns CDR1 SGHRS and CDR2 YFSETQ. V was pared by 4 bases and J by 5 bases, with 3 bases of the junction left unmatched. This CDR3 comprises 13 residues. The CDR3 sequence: CASSGGTSDEQYF. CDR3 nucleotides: TGCGCCAGCAGCGGCGGGACTAGCGACGAGCAGTACTTC.

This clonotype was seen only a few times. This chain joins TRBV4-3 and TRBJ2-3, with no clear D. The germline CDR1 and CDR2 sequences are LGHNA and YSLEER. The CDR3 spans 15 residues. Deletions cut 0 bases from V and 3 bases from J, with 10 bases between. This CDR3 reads CASSQDWGNTDTQYF. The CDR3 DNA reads TGCGCCAGCAGCCAAGATTGGGGAAATACAGATACGCAGTATTTT.

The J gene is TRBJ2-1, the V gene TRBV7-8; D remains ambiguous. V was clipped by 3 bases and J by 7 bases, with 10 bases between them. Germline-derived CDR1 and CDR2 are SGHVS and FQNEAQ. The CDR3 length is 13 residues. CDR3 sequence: CASSFSPRNEQFF. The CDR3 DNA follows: TGTGCCAGCAGCTTTTCCCCCAGAAATGAGCAGTTCTTC.

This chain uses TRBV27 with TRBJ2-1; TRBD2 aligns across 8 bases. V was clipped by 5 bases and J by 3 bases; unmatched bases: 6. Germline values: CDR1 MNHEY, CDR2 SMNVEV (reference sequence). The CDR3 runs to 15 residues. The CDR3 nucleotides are TGTGCCAGCAGTCCGAGCGGGAGCAACTACAATGAGCAGTTCTTC. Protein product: CASSPSGSNYNEQFF.

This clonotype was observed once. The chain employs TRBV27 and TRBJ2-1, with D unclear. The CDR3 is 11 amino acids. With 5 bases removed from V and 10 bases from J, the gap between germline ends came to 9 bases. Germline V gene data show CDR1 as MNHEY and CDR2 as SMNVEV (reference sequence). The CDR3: CASSNAREQFF. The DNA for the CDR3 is TGTGCCAGCAGTAACGCCCGCGAGCAGTTCTTC.

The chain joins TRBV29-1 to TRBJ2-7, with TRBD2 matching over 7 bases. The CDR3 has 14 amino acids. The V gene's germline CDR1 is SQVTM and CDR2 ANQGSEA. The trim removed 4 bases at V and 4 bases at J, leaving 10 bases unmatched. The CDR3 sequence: CSVAGTIGGYEQYF. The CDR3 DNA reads TGCAGCGTTGCAGGGACTATTGGGGGTTACGAGCAGTACTTC.

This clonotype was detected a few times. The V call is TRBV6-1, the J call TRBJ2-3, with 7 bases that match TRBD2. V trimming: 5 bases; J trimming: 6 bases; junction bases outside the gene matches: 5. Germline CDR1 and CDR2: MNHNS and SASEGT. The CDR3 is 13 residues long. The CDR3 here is CASSPWGGDTQYF. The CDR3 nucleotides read TGTGCCAGCAGTCCTTGGGGAGGGGATACGCAGTATTTT.

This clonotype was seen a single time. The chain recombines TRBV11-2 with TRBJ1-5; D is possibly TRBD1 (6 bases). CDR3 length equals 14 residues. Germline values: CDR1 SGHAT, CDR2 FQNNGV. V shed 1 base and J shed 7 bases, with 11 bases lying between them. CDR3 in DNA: TGTGCCAGCAGCTTAGCGGGGGCGAGCCAGCCCCAGCATTTT. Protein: CASSLAGASQPQHF.

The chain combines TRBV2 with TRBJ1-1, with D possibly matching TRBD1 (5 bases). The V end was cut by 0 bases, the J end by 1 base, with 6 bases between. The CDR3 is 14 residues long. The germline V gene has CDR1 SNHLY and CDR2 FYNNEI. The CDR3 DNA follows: TGTGCCAGCAGTGAAGCGCAGGGGAACACTGAAGCTTTCTTT. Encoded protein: CASSEAQGNTEAFF.

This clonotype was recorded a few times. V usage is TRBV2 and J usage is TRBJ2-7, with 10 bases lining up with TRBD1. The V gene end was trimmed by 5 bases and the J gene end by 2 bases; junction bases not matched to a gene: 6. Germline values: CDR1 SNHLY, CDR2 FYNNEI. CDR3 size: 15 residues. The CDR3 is CASSNSDRGPYEQYF. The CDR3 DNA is TGTGCCAGCAGTAACAGCGACAGGGGGCCCTACGAGCAGTACTTC. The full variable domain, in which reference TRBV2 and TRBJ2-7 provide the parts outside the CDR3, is EPEVTQTPSHQVTQMGQEVILRCVPISNHLYFYWYRQILGQKVEFLVSFYNNEISEKSEIFDDQFSVERPDGSNFTLKIRSTKLEDSAMYFCASSNSDRGPYEQYFGPGTRLTVT.

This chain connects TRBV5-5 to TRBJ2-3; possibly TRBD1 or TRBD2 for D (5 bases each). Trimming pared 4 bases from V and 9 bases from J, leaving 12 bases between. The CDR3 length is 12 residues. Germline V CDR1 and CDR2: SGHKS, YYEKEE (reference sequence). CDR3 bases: TGTGCCAGCAGCCCGAGTGAGGGGACGCAGTATTTT. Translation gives CASSPSEGTQYF. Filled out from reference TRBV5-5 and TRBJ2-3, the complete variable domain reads DAGVTQSPTHLIKTRGQQVTLRCSPISGHKSVSWYQQVLGQGPQFIFQYYEKEERGRGNFPDRFSARQFPNYSSELNVNALLLGDSALYLCASSPSEGTQYFGPGTRLTVL.

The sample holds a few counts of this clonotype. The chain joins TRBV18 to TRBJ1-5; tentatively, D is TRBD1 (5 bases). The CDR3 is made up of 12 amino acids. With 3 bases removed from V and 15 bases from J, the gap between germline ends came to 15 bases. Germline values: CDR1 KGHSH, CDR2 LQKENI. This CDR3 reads CASSPGTGPAHF. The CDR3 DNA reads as TGTGCCAGCTCACCTGGGACCGGACCTGCGCATTTT. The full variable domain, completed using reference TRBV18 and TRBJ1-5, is NAGVMQNPRHLVRRRGQEARLRCSPMKGHSHVYWYRQLPEEGLKFMVYLQKENIIDESGMPKERFSAEFPKEGPSILRIQQVVRGDSAAYFCASSPGTGPAHFGDGTRLSIL.

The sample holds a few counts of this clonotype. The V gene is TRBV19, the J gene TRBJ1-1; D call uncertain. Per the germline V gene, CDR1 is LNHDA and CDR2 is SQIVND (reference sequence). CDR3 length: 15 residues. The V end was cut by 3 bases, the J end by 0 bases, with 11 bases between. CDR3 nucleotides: TGTGCCAGTAGTATCGGGCGGGTTATGAACACTGAAGCTTTCTTT. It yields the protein CASSIGRVMNTEAFF.

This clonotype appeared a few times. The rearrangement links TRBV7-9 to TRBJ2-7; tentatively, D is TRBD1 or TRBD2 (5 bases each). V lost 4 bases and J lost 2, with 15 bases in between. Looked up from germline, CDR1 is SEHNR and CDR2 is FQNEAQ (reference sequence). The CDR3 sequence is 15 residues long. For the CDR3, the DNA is TGTGCCAGCAGCTCGCCCCGGGACCTCGCCTACGAGCAGTACTTC. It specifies CASSSPRDLAYEQYF.

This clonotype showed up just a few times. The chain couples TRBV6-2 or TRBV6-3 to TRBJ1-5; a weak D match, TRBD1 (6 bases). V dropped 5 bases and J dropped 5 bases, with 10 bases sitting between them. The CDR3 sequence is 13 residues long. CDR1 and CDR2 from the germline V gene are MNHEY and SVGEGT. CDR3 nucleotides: TGTGCCAGCAGTGGGGGCTCGGATCAGCCCCAGCATTTT. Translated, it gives CASSGGSDQPQHF.

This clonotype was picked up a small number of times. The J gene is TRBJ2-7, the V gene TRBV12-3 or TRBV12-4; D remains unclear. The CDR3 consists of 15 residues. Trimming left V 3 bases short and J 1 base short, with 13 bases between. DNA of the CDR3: TGTGCCAGCAGTTTTGGACCCATACTATCCTACGAGCAGTACTTC. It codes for CASSFGPILSYEQYF.

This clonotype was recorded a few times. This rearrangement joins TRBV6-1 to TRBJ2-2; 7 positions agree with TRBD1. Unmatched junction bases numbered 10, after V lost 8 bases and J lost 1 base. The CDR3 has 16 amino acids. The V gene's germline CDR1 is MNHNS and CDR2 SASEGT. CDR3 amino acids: CASRDRVPLNTGELFF. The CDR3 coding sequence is TGTGCCAGCCGGGACAGAGTTCCCTTGAACACCGGGGAGCTGTTTTTT.

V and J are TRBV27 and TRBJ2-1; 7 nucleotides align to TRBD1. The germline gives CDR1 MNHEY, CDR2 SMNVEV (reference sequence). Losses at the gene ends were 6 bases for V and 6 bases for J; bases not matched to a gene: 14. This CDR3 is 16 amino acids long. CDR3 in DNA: TGTGCCAGCAGCCTTCGACAGGGTAATTTAGGCAATGAGCAGTTCTTC. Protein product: CASSLRQGNLGNEQFF.

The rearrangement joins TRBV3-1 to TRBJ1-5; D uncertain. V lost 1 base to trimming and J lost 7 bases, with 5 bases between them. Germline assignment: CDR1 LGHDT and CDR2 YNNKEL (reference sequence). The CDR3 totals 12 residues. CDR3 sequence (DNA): TGTGCCAGCAGCCAAGGGGAACAGCCCCAGCATTTT. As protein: CASSQGEQPQHF.

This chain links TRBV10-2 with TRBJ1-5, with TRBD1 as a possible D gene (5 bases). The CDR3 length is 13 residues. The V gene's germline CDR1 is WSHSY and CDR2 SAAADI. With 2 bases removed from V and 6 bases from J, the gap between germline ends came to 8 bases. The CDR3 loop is CASSEDGGQPQHF. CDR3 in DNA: TGCGCCAGCAGTGAGGACGGGGGTCAGCCCCAGCATTTT.

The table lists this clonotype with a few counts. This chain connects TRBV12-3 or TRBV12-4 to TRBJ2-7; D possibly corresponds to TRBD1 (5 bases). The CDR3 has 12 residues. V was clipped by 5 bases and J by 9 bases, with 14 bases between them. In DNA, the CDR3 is TGTGCCAGCAGTGAAACGACAGTGGGGCAGTACTTC. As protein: CASSETTVGQYF.